The 17 T cell receptor beta chains listed next were all sequenced from one sample in a study of cytotoxic CD8 clonotypes in ibrutinib-treated CLL (dated by TCRdb to the early 2020s). What the time point label conveys for this sample: approximately eleven months on ibrutinib. Receptor libraries were prepared by the immunoSEQ multiplex PCR assay. TCRdb obtained this table from immuneACCESS and retained in-frame rearrangements with V and J assigned. These tables miss some clones; where compared with another copy, unresolved V genes account for less than half of the shortfall, and the remainder is unexplained. The sample yields around 70,000 clones; 75% to 95% were counted once. Of the sample, roughly 3% is held by the ten largest clones. The starting material was PBMCs, obtained after 12 months of ibrutinib treatment. Every receptor here comes from a human donor with chronic lymphocytic leukemia.

The rearrangement uses TRBV28 and TRBJ2-1; 12 positions agree with TRBD1. The V gene end was trimmed by 1 base and the J gene end by 6 bases; junction bases not matched to a gene: 13. The V gene's germline CDR1 is MDHEN and CDR2 SYDVKM. The CDR3 has 19 residues. CDR3 residues: CASSLFKVGQGAKGNEQFF. As DNA, the CDR3 is TGTGCCAGCAGTTTATTTAAGGTGGGACAGGGGGCGAAGGGCAATGAGCAGTTCTTC.

The chain is built from TRBV11-2 and TRBJ2-1, with 7 positions matching TRBD2. CDR3 length: 14 amino acids. CDR1 is SGHAT, CDR2 FQNNGV, per germline. The V and J ends lost 4 bases and 9 bases, in that order; junction bases with no gene match: 9. This CDR3 reads CASSSIAGPFEQFF. The CDR3 nucleotides are TGTGCCAGCAGCTCGATAGCGGGCCCTTTTGAGCAGTTCTTC.

This chain uses TRBV4-1 with TRBJ2-3, with 10 bases matching TRBD1. CDR3 length: 16 residues. Trimming at V came to 0 bases and at J to 2 bases, leaving 2 bases not matched to a gene. Germline loops: CDR1 MGHRA, CDR2 YSYEKL. The CDR3 spells CASSQDGTGVTDTQYF. The DNA for the CDR3 is TGCGCCAGCAGCCAAGACGGGACAGGGGTCACAGATACGCAGTATTTT.

The J gene is TRBJ1-3, the V gene TRBV29-1; the D is unclear. Germline V lookup: CDR1 SQVTM, CDR2 ANQGSEA. The length of the CDR3 is 12 residues. The germline V and J ends were trimmed by 7 bases and 4 bases, with 11 bases remaining between them. In DNA, the CDR3 is TGCAGCGGGGCGGAGTCCGGAAACACCATATATTTT. This translates into CSGAESGNTIYF.

V usage is TRBV6-1 and J usage is TRBJ2-5; 14 bases map to TRBD2. The germline V gene encodes CDR1 MNHNS and CDR2 SASEGT. The CDR3 spans 18 residues. V was clipped by 3 bases and J by 5 bases; unmatched bases: 11. The CDR3 here is CASSDLVPGLAGVETQYF. The DNA for the CDR3 is TGTGCCAGCAGTGACTTGGTACCGGGACTAGCGGGGGTCGAGACCCAGTACTTC.

The rearrangement joins TRBV7-2 to TRBJ2-5; 10 positions agree with TRBD1. V was clipped by 5 bases and J by 2 bases; unmatched bases: 11. CDR3 length: 17 residues. Germline V gene lookup returns CDR1 SGHTA and CDR2 FQGNSA. CDR3 sequence reads: CASSAGQGFSNQETQYF. The DNA of the CDR3 is TGTGCCAGCAGCGCGGGACAGGGGTTTTCGAATCAAGAGACCCAGTACTTC.

The chain is built from TRBV6-5 and TRBJ1-4; 7 bases are a match to TRBD1. With V trimmed by 4 bases and J by 9 bases, 14 bases remained unmatched. The germline gives CDR1 MNHEY, CDR2 SVGAGI. This CDR3 spans 16 amino acids. The CDR3, as DNA: TGTGCCAGCAGTTTACAGGGGTCCAGCTTAATGAAAAAACTGTTTTTT. Encoded protein: CASSLQGSSLMKKLFF.

The CDR3 sequence: CASSSDRGNGYTF. The CDR3 DNA reads as TGTGCCAGCTCCTCGGACAGGGGTAATGGCTACACCTTC. The V and J genes are TRBV6-1 and TRBJ1-2, with TRBD1 matching 9 bases. V lost 8 bases and J lost 6; bases outside the gene matches: 7. This CDR3 is 13 amino acids long. CDR1 and CDR2 (germline): MNHNS, SASEGT.

The J gene is TRBJ1-2, the V gene TRBV29-1; D unresolved. Trimming shortened V by 4 bases and J by 0 bases, and 9 bases separated the two germline ends. The CDR3 covers 13 residues. Per the germline V gene, CDR1 is SQVTM and CDR2 is ANQGSEA. CDR3: CSVVQNPNYGYTF. The CDR3 nucleotides are TGCAGCGTTGTTCAGAATCCTAACTATGGCTACACCTTC. The full variable domain, rest sourced from reference TRBV29-1 and TRBJ1-2, is SAVISQKPSRDICQRGTSLTIQCQVDSQVTMMFWYRQQPGQSLTLIATANQGSEATYESGFVIDKFPISRPNLTFSTLTVSNMSPEDSSIYLCSVVQNPNYGYTFGSGTRLTVV.

The chain carries TRBV15 and TRBJ2-5; 14 bases align to TRBD2. The CDR3 spans 15 residues. The J segment lost 3 bases and the V segment lost 7 bases, leaving 4 bases of the junction unmatched. Per germline, CDR1 LNHNV and CDR2 YYDKDF (reference sequence). The CDR3 nucleotides are TGTGCCACCACGACTAGCGGGGGGGAGGAAGAGACCCAGTACTTC. Translation: CATTTSGGEEETQYF.

The chain combines TRBV19 with TRBJ2-7, with D maybe TRBD1 (5 bases). V lost 10 bases, J lost 2 bases, and 18 bases lay in between. This CDR3 is 14 amino acids long. Germline loops: CDR1 LNHDA, CDR2 SQIVND (reference sequence). The CDR3: CATRTDTGPYEQYF. In DNA form, the CDR3 reads TGTGCCACCAGAACGGACACCGGTCCCTACGAGCAGTACTTC. Together with reference TRBV19 and TRBJ2-7, the CDR3 gives the full variable domain: DGGITQSPKYLFRKEGQNVTLSCEQNLNHDAMYWYRQDPGQGLRLIYYSQIVNDFQKGDIAEGYSVSREKKESFPLTVTSAQKNPTAFYLCATRTDTGPYEQYFGPGTRLTVT.

This clone was counted between two and nine times. This rearrangement joins TRBV5-8 to TRBJ1-4; 7 bases agree with TRBD1. Germline V gives CDR1 SGHTS, CDR2 YDEGEE. This CDR3 comprises 14 residues. With 9 bases clipped from V and 7 bases from J, the junction kept 12 bases outside the gene matches. CDR3 nucleotide sequence: TGTGCCATCACGCCTCAGGGGGTCGGTGAAAAACTGTTTTTT. Its protein is CAITPQGVGEKLFF. The variable domain in full, completed from reference TRBV5-8 and TRBJ1-4, reads EAGVTQSPTHLIKTRGQQATLRCSPISGHTSVYWYQQALGLGLQFLLWYDEGEERNRGNFPPRFSGRQFPNYSSELNVNALELEDSALYLCAITPQGVGEKLFFGSGTQLSVL.

The chain links TRBV29-1 to TRBJ2-7; no definite D call. The CDR3 sequence is 12 residues long. Trimming cost V 5 bases and J 0 bases, with 8 bases left between them. Germline V gene sequence: CDR1 SQVTM, CDR2 ANQGSEA. The DNA of the CDR3 is TGCAGCGTTTCGGGCGACTCCTACGAGCAGTACTTC. Residues: CSVSGDSYEQYF.

Here the CDR3 DNA reads TGTGCCAGTAGACCTAGCGGGAGAATATCTGGTGAGTTCTTC. Amino acids: CASRPSGRISGEFF. This chain joins TRBV19 and TRBJ2-1, with 10 bases that match TRBD2. There are 14 residues in the CDR3. After removal of 6 bases from V and 14 bases from J, the junction contained 13 bases not matched to a gene. Germline CDR1 is LNHDA and CDR2 is SQIVND (reference sequence).

This chain links TRBV28 with TRBJ1-1; no definite D call. CDR1 and CDR2 from the germline V gene are MDHEN and SYDVKM. CDR3 length: 11 amino acids. V dropped 7 bases and J dropped 4 bases, with 7 bases sitting between them. CDR3 region: CASTRTTEAFF. The CDR3 DNA sequence: TGTGCCAGCACCAGAACCACTGAAGCTTTCTTT.

The genes are TRBV7-6 and TRBJ2-3; 9 bases map to TRBD2. Germline CDR1 reads SGHVS; CDR2 reads FNYEAQ. This CDR3 has 18 amino acids. V lost 4 bases to trimming and J lost 3 bases; unmatched junction nucleotides: 14. CDR3 coding DNA: TGTGCCAGCAGCTCCGAAGTTGGGCTAGCGGGATGGACAGATACGCAGTATTTT. It encodes CASSSEVGLAGWTDTQYF. The variable domain in full, with the rest retrieved from reference TRBV7-6 and TRBJ2-3, is GAGVSQSPRYKVTKRGQDVALRCDPISGHVSLYWYRQALGQGPEFLTYFNYEAQQDKSGLPNDRFSAERPEGSISTLTIQRTEQRDSAMYRCASSSEVGLAGWTDTQYFGPGTRLTVL.

Worth noting for this clone: The sample carries other DNA sequences with the same CDR3. The V gene is TRBV5-4, the J gene TRBJ2-7, with D possibly TRBD2 on 6 matching bases. The CDR3 loop spans 14 amino acids. Germline V CDR1 and CDR2: SGHNT, YYREEE (reference sequence). Trimming removed 2 bases at V and 2 bases at J, with 11 bases between. Here the CDR3 reads CASSLGGTTYEQYF. In DNA, the CDR3 is TGTGCCAGCAGCTTAGGAGGGACGACCTACGAGCAGTACTTC.